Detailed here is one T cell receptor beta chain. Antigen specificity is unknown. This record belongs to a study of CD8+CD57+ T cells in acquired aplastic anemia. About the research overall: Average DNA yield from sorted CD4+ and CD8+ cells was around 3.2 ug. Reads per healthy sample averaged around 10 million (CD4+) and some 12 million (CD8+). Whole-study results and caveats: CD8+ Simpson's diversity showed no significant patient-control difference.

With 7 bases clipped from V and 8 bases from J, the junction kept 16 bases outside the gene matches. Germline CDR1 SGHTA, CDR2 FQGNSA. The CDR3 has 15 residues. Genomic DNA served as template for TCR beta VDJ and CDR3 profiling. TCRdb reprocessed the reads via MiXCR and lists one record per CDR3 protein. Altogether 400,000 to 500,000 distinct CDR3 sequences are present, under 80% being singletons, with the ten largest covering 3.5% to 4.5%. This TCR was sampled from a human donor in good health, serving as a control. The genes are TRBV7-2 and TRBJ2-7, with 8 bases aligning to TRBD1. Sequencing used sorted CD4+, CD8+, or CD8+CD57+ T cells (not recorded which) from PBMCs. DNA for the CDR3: TGTGCCAGCAACTCCCAGACAGGGGATCGTTCCCAGCAGTACTTC. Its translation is CASNSQTGDRSQQYF. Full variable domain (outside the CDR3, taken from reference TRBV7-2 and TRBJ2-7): GAGVSQSPSNKVTEKGKDVELRCDPISGHTALYWYRQSLGQGLEFLIYFQGNSAPDKSGLPSDRFSAERTGGSVSTLTIQRTQQEDSAVYLCASNSQTGDRSQQYFGPGTRLTVT.